This T cell receptor (beta chain) was recovered during a study of T cells expressing NK-cell markers. About the study: HCMV seropositivity marked most of the eight sequenced donors; one was seronegative. Study-wide points: A handful of donors likewise had their CD3+CD56-NKG2C+ fraction led by these clonotypes. Dominant NKG2C+ clonotype frequencies of about 1.0-7.5% of CD8+ T cells were measured in over five donors.

Concerning this clonotype itself: Its antigen remains unknown.

From germline, CDR1 is DFQATT and CDR2 SNEGSKA (reference sequence). The CDR3 is 14 residues long. Each CDR3 protein gets one entry in TCRdb, which reprocessed the 5' RACE reads and gives no DNA. This listing includes 500,000 or so distinct CDR3 sequences. The TCR sequence derives from a man aged 18 to 29 in good health. The V call is TRBV20-1, the J call TRBJ2-5; checking the TCRdb D call of TRBD1 is not possible without DNA. Material: blood T cells: a sorted CD56 or NKG2C T cell subset, CD4+ or CD8+ T cells, or bulk PBMC T cells (not recorded which). The CDR3 spells CSATGVAGERTQYF.